A single T cell receptor beta chain is shown here with its context. What it recognizes is unknown. Per germline, CDR1 MNHEY and CDR2 SVGEGT. The CDR3 contains 14 residues. Trimming cost V 6 bases and J 8 bases, with 17 bases left between them. These data come from a study of T cell repertoires in cytomegalovirus infection. Study details: Based on public TCR beta signatures, there were indications of CMV infection and of a matching HLA type.

Study-level findings and limits: CMV-specific TCR beta clonotypes restricted by HLA-C were the ones dominating the ex vivo response.

TCRdb passed the reads through MiXCR, listing each CDR3 protein once. This sample has about 740,000 distinct CDR3 sequences, with around 35% found just once. The TCR was taken from a human donor in good health (CMV status not recorded). Some clones in this sample may be carry-over from other donors' samples. The sequencing used cultured PBMCs, collected from culture after CMV antigen stimulation. This chain connects TRBV6-2 or TRBV6-3 to TRBJ2-1, with a weak D call TRBD2 (6 bases). The CDR3 region is CASRKTTRGDEQFF. The CDR3, as DNA: TGTGCCAGCAGAAAGACGACTAGAGGGGATGAGCAGTTCTTC.